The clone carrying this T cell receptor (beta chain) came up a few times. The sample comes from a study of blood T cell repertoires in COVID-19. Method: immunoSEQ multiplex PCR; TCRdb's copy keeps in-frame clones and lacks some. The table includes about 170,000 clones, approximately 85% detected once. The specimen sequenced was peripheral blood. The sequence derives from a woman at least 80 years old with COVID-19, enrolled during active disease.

The CDR3 sequence: CAWSKAGGNEQFF. CDR3 DNA sequence: TGTGCCTGGAGCAAAGCGGGAGGGAATGAGCAGTTCTTC. The chain recombines TRBV30 with TRBJ2-1, with 10 nucleotides matching TRBD2. The CDR3 contains 13 residues. The germline V gene encodes CDR1 GTSNPN and CDR2 SVGIG (reference sequence). V dropped 3 bases and J dropped 7; count of bases not matched to a gene: 3.